The present T cell receptor (beta chain) was sequenced within a study of blood T cells in healthy people across ages. Extraction of total RNA produced a minimum of 5 micrograms from each sample. CDR3 length: 14 amino acids. The V end lost 5 bases, the J end lost 2 bases, and 12 bases lay between the germline ends. Looked up from germline, CDR1 is SGHDT and CDR2 is YYEEEE. In its sample, this clonotype was seen a few times. The antigen remains undetermined. A sample-barcoded 5' primer and a J-beta primer mix were used in a second PCR of roughly 6 to 11 cycles. In TCRdb, the 5' RACE reads were re-called with MiXCR into one record per CDR3 protein. The sample consists of 1,300,000 or so distinct CDR3 sequences, roughly 64% of them appearing once. Regarding the study as a whole: Naive and antigen-experienced cells could not be conclusively compared, given unsorted PBMCs.

The gene calls are TRBV5-6 and TRBJ2-3; D is uncertain. The receptor was isolated from a man aged 18 to 35 in good health. Material for sequencing was blood. DNA for the CDR3: TGTGCCAGCAGTCTTGACGGGTACACAGATACGCAGTATTTT. It yields the protein CASSLDGYTDTQYF.